This T cell receptor (beta chain) was obtained from a study of blood T cell repertoires in COVID-19. Study at large: Sites across the United States, Italy and Spain contributed samples from acute and convalescent COVID-19.

Participants were aged about 18 to 100 years from 20 to 30 US areas. Data came from immunoSEQ multiplex PCR; TCRdb stores just in-frame clones and leaves some out. The table has about 250,000 clones, around 88% seen once. V lost 8 bases and J lost 0, with 17 bases in between. The germline CDR1 and CDR2 sequences are ENHRY and SYGVKD. There are 15 residues in the CDR3. Sequencing used PBMCs or T cells enriched from blood (not recorded which). The clonotype originates from a man aged 40-55 years who had recovered from COVID-19. The rearrangement links TRBV10-3 to TRBJ2-7; possible D gene TRBD2, 6 bases. CDR3 nucleotide sequence: TGTGCCATCGCGGGGCGCAGGGCTCTCTCCTACGAGCAGTACTTC. This encodes CAIAGRRALSYEQYF.